This entry concerns a single T cell receptor beta chain. This entry belongs to a study of T cells after somatic rescue of genetic block. V lost 6 bases and J lost 14, with 17 bases in between. This CDR3 contains 11 residues. Germline V gene lookup returns CDR1 SQVTM and CDR2 ANQGSEA. Only in-frame clones appear in the TCRdb table, and some are missing; sequencing was by immunoSEQ multiplex PCR. The sample includes about 15,000 clones, approximately 71% of them seen just once. The sequenced material came from peripheral blood mononuclear cells (PBMCs). The chain is built from TRBV29-1 and TRBJ2-1; D might be TRBD1 (5 bases). The source of this sequence is a man in his late teens or twenties. DNA for the CDR3: TGCAGCGTCCAGGGTATGGGATTGAAGTTCTTC. Translating gives CSVQGMGLKFF.